This paragraph reports one T cell receptor beta chain. Its antigen remains unknown. These data are taken from a study of shared clonotypes between healthy human individuals. The CDR3 covers 14 residues. CDR1 and CDR2 from the germline V gene are GTSNPN and SVGIG (reference sequence). Trimming stripped 0 bases from V and 3 bases from J, with 11 bases between. Broader study findings: Donors were few, which limited the genetic and exposure-history diversity represented.

Naivety among CD8 cells was defined by CD45RO negativity and positive CCR7 selection, thereby excluding terminally differentiated effector memory CD45RA+ cells. Clones were sequenced by immunoSEQ multiplex PCR, and TCRdb holds only the in-frame ones, with some missing. The sample holds 1.5 million to 2.5 million clones, approximately 94% seen once. The receptor comes from a man younger than 35 in good health. The sequencing input was naive CD8+ T cells sorted from blood. This rearrangement joins TRBV30 to TRBJ1-2, with D possibly matching TRBD1 (5 bases). The CDR3 DNA reads TGTGCCTGGAGTGTACCCGGGGGTGACTATGGCTACACCTTC. This sequence encodes CAWSVPGGDYGYTF.